Listed below are T cell receptor beta chains from one sample, sequenced in a study of T cell responses to AZD1222 COVID-19 vaccine. This table comes from immunoSEQ multiplex PCR, and its TCRdb copy is limited to in-frame clones, with some not included. Altogether 150,000 to 200,000 clones are present, roughly 90% being singletons, with the ten largest covering 1.1% to 1.5%. Source: peripheral blood, taken on day 0 of AZD1222 vaccination. These receptor sequences come from an adult in good health. The conserved cysteine and the conserved F or W are not part of the CDR3 here. Expanded clones are given a class, and other clones once, few, many or no size at all.

CDR3 protein,J gene,V gene,clone size
ASSSSGRLTQY,TRBJ2-5,TRBV27,-
ASSLGFGDTQY,TRBJ2-3,TRBV5-1,-
ASRPSGEYSNQPQH,TRBJ1-5,TRBV27,-
ASISVGTPVETQY,TRBJ2-5,TRBV21-1,-
ASTSTGGFGDTQY,TRBJ2-3,TRBV6-6,few
ASSRARLAGQETQY,TRBJ2-5,TRBV11-1,-
ATSRDQGGETQY,TRBJ2-5,TRBV15,-
ASSIGQGRGSPLH,TRBJ1-6,TRBV19,-
ASSFLNTEAF,TRBJ1-1,TRBV7-2,-
ATSRDRGLGEQY,TRBJ2-7,TRBV15,-
ASSPNRDGYT,TRBJ1-2,TRBV7-9,-
ASSLAKNYGYT,TRBJ1-2,TRBV5-1,-
ASSPGSTDTQY,TRBJ2-3,TRBV19,-
ASSGSHKRGFYEQY,TRBJ2-7,TRBV25-1,-
ASSIASLSGNTIY,TRBJ1-3,TRBV19,-
ASSPGTLRTTDTQY,TRBJ2-3,TRBV5-5,-
ASSLAVSGLYEQY,TRBJ2-7,TRBV28,-
SVDRIPGSYT,TRBJ1-2,TRBV29-1,-
ASRDSRNNEKLF,TRBJ1-4,TRBV19,-
ASSLQGTKNIQY,TRBJ2-4,TRBV28,once
AWSGNTNTEAF,TRBJ1-1,TRBV30,-
ASSPRGLYGYT,TRBJ1-2,TRBV7-2,-
ASSPLGQGATNSPLH,TRBJ1-6,TRBV2,-
ASSLYQGKPNEKLF,TRBJ1-4,TRBV28,-
ASSHGTDYGYT,TRBJ1-2,TRBV5-1,-
AHFYEQY,TRBJ2-7,TRBV12-3/TRBV12-4,-
ASSESRTGSEQY,TRBJ2-7,TRBV6-1,-
AWSPETNFYEQY,TRBJ2-7,TRBV30,-
ASRTGGNTEAF,TRBJ1-1,TRBV4-1,once
ASSQGGRGAEAF,TRBJ1-1,TRBV4-2,-
ASSNRTGGITGELF,TRBJ2-2,TRBV21-1,-
SGAGGGTDTQY,TRBJ2-3,TRBV29-1,-
ASSLERETNYGYT,TRBJ1-2,TRBV5-1,once
ASSWLRGQGTDTQY,TRBJ2-3,TRBV28,-
ASSRQTGGTYEQY,TRBJ2-7,TRBV5-4,once
ASSYVEGETQY,TRBJ2-5,TRBV6-5,-
ASSQAGEGHGTYEQY,TRBJ2-7,TRBV4-1,-
ASSLATGLAAQETQY,TRBJ2-5,TRBV5-1,-
ASSDRAGESYNEQF,TRBJ2-1,TRBV6-4,-
ASSQDHLSGANVLT,TRBJ2-6,TRBV4-2,-
ASSFRAIGRSETQY,TRBJ2-5,TRBV11-2,-
ASSLGTSGHEQY,TRBJ2-7,TRBV7-2,-
ASRGRSSRTKNIQY,TRBJ2-4,TRBV11-3,-
ASSKFKGTNTEAF,TRBJ1-1,TRBV21-1,-
ASSSPGFRTGSEQF,TRBJ2-1,TRBV19,-
ASSKRRDDTEAF,TRBJ1-1,TRBV21-1,-
ASSSTGGRGEKLF,TRBJ1-4,TRBV27,once
ASSMGSGTYNQPQH,TRBJ1-5,TRBV19,-
ASSLNPQGAGTEAF,TRBJ1-1,TRBV7-3,once
ASSQEVLPTGELF,TRBJ2-2,TRBV4-2,few
ASSGDRDSGNTIY,TRBJ1-3,TRBV9,few
ASSEAPLQGYGYT,TRBJ1-2,TRBV6-1,-